The source of this T cell receptor beta chain is a study of cytomegalovirus exposure and HLA in healthy donors. A word on this clone: Its antigen is still unknown.

Profiled with immunoSEQ multiplex PCR; TCRdb holds only in-frame clones, not every one. Of some 60,000 clones listed, about 96% were seen once; the top ten hold roughly 0.98%. Study results and limitations: The TCR clusters that emerged in the first cohort tended, a later analysis found, to co-occur in the approximately 130 validation repertoires. Despite most TCR sequences being rare, some public TCRs occurred in many donors. Listed as cytomegalovirus-associated were 150 or so TCR beta chains.

Germline V CDR1 and CDR2: SGHRS, YFSETQ. The CDR3 loop spans 15 amino acids. V gave up 5 bases and J gave up 2 bases; unmatched junction bases: 7. This TCR was sampled from a man younger than 35 in good health and CMV-seronegative. Sequencing used PBMCs. The genes are TRBV5-1 and TRBJ2-5; TRBD1 aligns across 9 bases. The CDR3 coding sequence is TGCGCCAGCAGACCTGACAGGGGGGGACAAGAGACCCAGTACTTC. Translation gives CASRPDRGGQETQYF.